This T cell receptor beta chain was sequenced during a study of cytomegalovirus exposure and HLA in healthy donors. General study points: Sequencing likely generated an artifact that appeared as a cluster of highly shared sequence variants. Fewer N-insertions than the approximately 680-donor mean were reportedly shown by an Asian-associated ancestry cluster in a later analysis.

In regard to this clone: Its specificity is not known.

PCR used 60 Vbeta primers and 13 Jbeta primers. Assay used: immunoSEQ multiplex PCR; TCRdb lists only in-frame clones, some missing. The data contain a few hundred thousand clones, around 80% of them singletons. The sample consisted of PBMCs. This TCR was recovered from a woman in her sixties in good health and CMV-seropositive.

CDR3 DNA: TGTGCCTGGAGTGTACTAGGTTCCCCCCAGCCCCAGCATTTT. Protein product: CAWSVLGSPQPQHF. V gene TRBV30 combines with J gene TRBJ1-5; D gene unclear. The V gene lost 0 bases and the J gene lost 7 bases, with 13 bases spanning the gap. The CDR3 sequence is 14 residues long. The germline V gene has CDR1 GTSNPN and CDR2 SVGIG (reference sequence). Full variable domain (rest looked up from reference TRBV30 and TRBJ1-5): SQTIHQWPATLVQPVGSPLSLECTVEGTSNPNLYWYRQAAGRGLQLLFYSVGIGQISSEVPQNLSASRPQDRQFILSSKKLLLSDSGFYLCAWSVLGSPQPQHFGDGTRLSIL.